These 19 T cell receptor beta chains came from one sample sequenced in a study of response to subunit inactivated influenza vaccine. TCRdb used MiXCR to reprocess the RT-PCR reads, holding one entry per CDR3 protein. The sample gives about 650,000 distinct CDR3 sequences, about 14% of which show up once; 7.5% to 9% is in the top ten. The material sequenced was PBMCs from blood, taken 14 days before vaccination. All receptors come from a man aged 50-59 years who received an inactivated influenza vaccine.

This clonotype has ten or more counts. Mismatch with germline at one junction end may stem from a read error. The rearrangement links TRBV5-1 to TRBJ2-2; 7 positions match TRBD1. Germline V gives CDR1 SGHRS, CDR2 YFSETQ. This CDR3 is 14 amino acids long. The CDR3 region has the DNA TGTGCCAGCTCATCTACAGGGGACACCGGGGAGCTGTTTTTT. Its translation is CASSSTGDTGELFF.

The table lists this clonotype with a few counts. The V and J genes are TRBV28 and TRBJ2-7, with TRBD1 identical over 12 bases. J lost 4 bases, V lost 6 bases, and 7 bases had no gene match. CDR1 and CDR2 (germline): MDHEN, SYDVKM. The CDR3 is 15 residues long. The CDR3 coding sequence is TGTGCCAGCAGGCCACGGGGACAGGGGGCTTACGAGCAGTACTTC. Translation: CASRPRGQGAYEQYF.

This rearrangement joins TRBV7-9 to TRBJ2-1; D perhaps matches TRBD2 (5 bases). CDR1 and CDR2 from the germline V gene are SEHNR and FQNEAQ (reference sequence). V was pared by 1 base and J by 9 bases, with 13 bases between. The CDR3 covers 14 residues. The CDR3 coding sequence is TGTGCCAGCAGCTTAGAAGGACTCAGGATTGAGCAGTTCTTC. Translating it yields CASSLEGLRIEQFF.

This clonotype was seen many times. This chain joins TRBV4-3 and TRBJ2-1, with D perhaps given as TRBD1 or TRBD2 (6 bases each). Germline loops: CDR1 LGHNA, CDR2 YSLEER. CDR3 length equals 16 residues. V was trimmed by 1 base and J by 6 bases, leaving 16 bases between them. The CDR3, as DNA: TGCGCCAGCAGCCAAGGGGCGGGGAAGGGGGTCAATGAGCAGTTCTTC. Amino acid sequence: CASSQGAGKGVNEQFF.

V usage is TRBV28 and J usage is TRBJ2-1; D is unclear. This CDR3 comprises 13 residues. Germline values: CDR1 MDHEN, CDR2 SYDVKM. The V end lost 7 bases, the J end lost 0 bases, and 7 bases lay between the germline ends. CDR3 sequence reads: CASTSSSYNEQFF. CDR3 sequence (DNA): TGTGCCAGCACCTCGAGCTCCTACAATGAGCAGTTCTTC.

The J gene is TRBJ2-1, the V gene TRBV5-1; 8 nucleotides line up with TRBD1. The CDR3 has 15 residues. Germline CDR1 and CDR2: SGHRS and YFSETQ. V dropped 4 bases and J dropped 4; count of bases not matched to a gene: 7. CDR3 loop: CASSTTGTGYNEQFF. DNA of the CDR3: TGCGCCAGCAGCACGACCGGGACAGGTTACAATGAGCAGTTCTTC. The full variable domain, rest sourced from reference TRBV5-1 and TRBJ2-1, is KAGVTQTPRYLIKTRGQQVTLSCSPISGHRSVSWYQQTPGQGLQFLFEYFSETQRNKGNFPGRFSGRQFSNSRSEMNVSTLELGDSALYLCASSTTGTGYNEQFFGPGTRLTVL.

This clonotype was seen repeatedly, ten times or more. V usage is TRBV4-2 and J usage is TRBJ2-7; TRBD2 matches 12 bases. CDR1 and CDR2 from the germline V gene are LGHNA and YNFKEQ. V lost 4 bases and J lost 0; bases outside the gene matches: 7. The CDR3 extends over 17 amino acids. CDR3: CASSRYTSGGSSYEQYF. Written as DNA, the CDR3 is TGTGCCAGCAGCCGGTACACTAGCGGGGGGAGCTCCTACGAGCAGTACTTC.

This clonotype appeared many times. The chain couples TRBV10-3 to TRBJ2-3, with a weak D call TRBD1 (6 bases). V was trimmed by 8 bases and J by 2 bases, leaving 11 bases between them. Per germline, CDR1 ENHRY and CDR2 SYGVKD. The CDR3 sequence is 13 residues long. The DNA of the CDR3 is TGTGCCATCGGGGGACAACACACAGATACGCAGTATTTT. Its protein is CAIGGQHTDTQYF.

This clonotype was observed a few times. The rearrangement uses TRBV10-2 and TRBJ1-5; no clear D. The germline V gene has CDR1 WSHSY and CDR2 SAAADI. CDR3 length: 13 amino acids. V was pared by 4 bases and J by 8 bases, with 12 bases between. For the CDR3, the DNA is TGCGCCAGCAGTGTTCTTGCGGGTGAGCCCCAGCATTTT. The encoded protein is CASSVLAGEPQHF.

This rearrangement joins TRBV11-2 to TRBJ2-7, with a tentative D call TRBD2 (6 bases). Germline V gene lookup returns CDR1 SGHAT and CDR2 FQNNGV. The CDR3 has 16 residues. With 5 bases removed from V and 2 bases from J, the gap between germline ends came to 19 bases. CDR3 nucleotides: TGTGCCAGCAGCGGTAGCGGCTGGCGGGGCGCCTACGAGCAGTACTTC. Translated, it gives CASSGSGWRGAYEQYF.

The genes are TRBV5-6 and TRBJ1-2; 9 bases match TRBD1. The V segment lost 1 base and the J segment 6 bases; nucleotides outside the gene matches: 7. The CDR3 consists of 15 residues. CDR1 and CDR2 from the germline V gene are SGHDT and YYEEEE. The CDR3 DNA follows: TGTGCCAGCAGCTTGCCGACAGGGGGAGTCGATGGCTACACCTTC. Translated, it gives CASSLPTGGVDGYTF. Together with reference TRBV5-6 and TRBJ1-2, the CDR3 gives the full variable domain: DAGVTQSPTHLIKTRGQQVTLRCSPKSGHDTVSWYQQALGQGPQFIFQYYEEEERQRGNFPDRFSGHQFPNYSSELNVNALLLGDSALYLCASSLPTGGVDGYTFGSGTRLTVV.

This clonotype was found a few times. The CDR3 spells CASSARKSGSRGFHGYTF. CDR3 nucleotides: TGTGCCAGTAGTGCCCGCAAGTCCGGTTCCCGTGGCTTTCATGGCTACACCTTC. The rearrangement uses TRBV19 and TRBJ1-2; no firm D call. CDR3 length equals 18 residues. The germline V and J ends were trimmed by 5 bases and 6 bases, with 28 bases remaining between them. Germline CDR1 and CDR2: LNHDA and SQIVND (reference sequence).

In its sample, this clonotype was seen a few times. The rearrangement links TRBV9 to TRBJ2-5, with D possibly TRBD2 on 5 matching bases. Germline assignment: CDR1 SGDLS and CDR2 YYNGEE. The CDR3 has 16 amino acids. Trimming removed 0 bases at V and 5 bases at J, with 17 bases between. Here the CDR3 reads CASSVEGSSGMETQYF. As DNA, the CDR3 is TGTGCCAGCAGCGTAGAAGGCTCATCGGGGATGGAGACCCAGTACTTC.

There are a few counts of this clonotype. V and J are TRBV7-2 and TRBJ2-7; D gene unclear. The germline V gene encodes CDR1 SGHTA and CDR2 FQGNSA. The V end was cut by 5 bases, the J end by 9 bases, with 20 bases between. The CDR3 sequence is 14 residues long. The CDR3 reads CASSPLGDGSAQYF. Written as DNA, the CDR3 is TGTGCCAGCAGCCCTCTCGGCGACGGATCTGCGCAGTACTTC. The variable domain in full, completed from reference TRBV7-2 and TRBJ2-7, reads GAGVSQSPSNKVTEKGKDVELRCDPISGHTALYWYRQSLGQGLEFLIYFQGNSAPDKSGLPSDRFSAERTGGSVSTLTIQRTQQEDSAVYLCASSPLGDGSAQYFGPGTRLTVT.

The V and J genes are TRBV12-3 or TRBV12-4 and TRBJ1-5, with D possibly TRBD1 on 6 matching bases. V gave up 5 bases and J gave up 5 bases, with 16 bases separating them. This CDR3 spans 15 amino acids. In DNA, the CDR3 is TGTGCCAGCAGTCCTGGGACACGGAGGGATCAGCCCCAGCATTTT. It codes for CASSPGTRRDQPQHF.

This chain links TRBV11-2 with TRBJ2-7; D ambiguous. The germline V gene encodes CDR1 SGHAT and CDR2 FQNNGV. The CDR3 is 15 amino acids. V was cut by 3 bases and J by 1 base, with 13 bases left in between. CDR3 loop: CASSLEAFLSYEQYF. The CDR3 nucleotides read TGTGCCAGCAGCTTGGAAGCGTTTCTTTCCTACGAGCAGTACTTC.

This clonotype was seen a handful of times. DNA of the CDR3: TGTGCCAGCAGCCAAGATCGGCTGGCCGAGACCCAGTACTTC. Translating gives CASSQDRLAETQYF. The chain employs TRBV4-2 and TRBJ2-5; D gene uncertain. Trimming cost V 0 bases and J 5 bases, with 10 bases left between them. There are 14 residues in the CDR3. Germline CDR1 and CDR2: LGHNA and YNFKEQ.

This clonotype was seen only a few times. This chain joins TRBV11-2 and TRBJ2-7; no reliable D call. Germline assignment: CDR1 SGHAT and CDR2 FQNNGV. The V and J ends lost 2 bases and 3 bases respectively, with 14 bases between them. The CDR3 runs to 15 residues. DNA for the CDR3: TGTGCCAGCAGCTTAATTAGGGCCGGGCTCTACGAGCAGTACTTC. It yields the protein CASSLIRAGLYEQYF.

The chain recombines TRBV6-5 with TRBJ1-2; D gene uncertain. This CDR3 spans 14 amino acids. Trimming removed 0 bases from V and 8 bases from J, with 13 bases in between. The germline gives CDR1 MNHEY, CDR2 SVGAGI. The CDR3, as DNA: TGTGCCAGCAGTTACTCCTTTGGTACTGGCGGCTACACCTTC. It is translated as CASSYSFGTGGYTF.